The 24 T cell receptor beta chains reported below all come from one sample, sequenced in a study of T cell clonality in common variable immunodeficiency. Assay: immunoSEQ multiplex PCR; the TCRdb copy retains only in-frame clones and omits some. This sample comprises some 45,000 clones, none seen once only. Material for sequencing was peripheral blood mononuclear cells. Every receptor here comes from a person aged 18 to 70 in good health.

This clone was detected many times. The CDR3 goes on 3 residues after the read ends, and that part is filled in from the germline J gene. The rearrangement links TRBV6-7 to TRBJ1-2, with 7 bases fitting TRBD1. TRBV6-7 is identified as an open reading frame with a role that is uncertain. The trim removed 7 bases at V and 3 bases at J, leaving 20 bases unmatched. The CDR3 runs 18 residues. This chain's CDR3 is CASTLRGPTGKNDYGYTF. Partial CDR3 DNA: TGTGCCAGCACCCTCAGAGGGCCGACAGGGAAGAACGACTATGGC.

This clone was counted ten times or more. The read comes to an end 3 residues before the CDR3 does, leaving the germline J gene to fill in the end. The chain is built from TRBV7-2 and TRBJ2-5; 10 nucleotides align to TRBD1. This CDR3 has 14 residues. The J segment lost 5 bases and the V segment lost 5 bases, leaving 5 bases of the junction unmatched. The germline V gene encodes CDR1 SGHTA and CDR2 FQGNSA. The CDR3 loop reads CASSPDRGRETQYF. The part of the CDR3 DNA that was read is TGTGCCAGCAGCCCAGACAGGGGGCGTGAGACC. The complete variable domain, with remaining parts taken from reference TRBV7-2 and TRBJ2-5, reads GAGVSQSPSNKVTEKGKDVELRCDPISGHTALYWYRQSLGQGLEFLIYFQGNSAPDKSGLPSDRFSAERTGGSVSTLTIQRTQQEDSAVYLCASSPDRGRETQYFGPGTRLLVL.

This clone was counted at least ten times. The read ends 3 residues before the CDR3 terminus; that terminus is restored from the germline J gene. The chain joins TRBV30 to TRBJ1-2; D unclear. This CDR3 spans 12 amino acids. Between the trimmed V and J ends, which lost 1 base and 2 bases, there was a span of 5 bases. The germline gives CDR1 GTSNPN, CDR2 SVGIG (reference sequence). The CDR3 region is CAWSAVNYGYTF. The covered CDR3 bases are TGTGCCTGGAGTGCCGTAAACTATGGC.

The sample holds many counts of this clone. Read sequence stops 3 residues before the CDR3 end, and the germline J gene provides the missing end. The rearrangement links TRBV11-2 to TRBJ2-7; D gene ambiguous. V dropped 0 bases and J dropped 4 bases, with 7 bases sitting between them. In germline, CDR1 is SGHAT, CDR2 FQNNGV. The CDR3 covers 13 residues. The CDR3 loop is CASSLDHMYEQYF. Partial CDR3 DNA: TGTGCCAGCAGCTTAGATCACATGTACGAG.

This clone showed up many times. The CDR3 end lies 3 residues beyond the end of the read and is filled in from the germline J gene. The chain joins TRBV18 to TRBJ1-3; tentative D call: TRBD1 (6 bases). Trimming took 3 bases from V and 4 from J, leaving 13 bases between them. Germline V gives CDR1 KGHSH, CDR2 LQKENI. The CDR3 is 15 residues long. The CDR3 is CASSPLRGTGNTIYF. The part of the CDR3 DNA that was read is TGTGCCAGCTCACCGCTCAGGGGCACGGGAAACACC.

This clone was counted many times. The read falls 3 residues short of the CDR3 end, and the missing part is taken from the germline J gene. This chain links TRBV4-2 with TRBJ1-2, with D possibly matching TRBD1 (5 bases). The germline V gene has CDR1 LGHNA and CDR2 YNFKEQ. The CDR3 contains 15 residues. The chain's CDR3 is CASSQAGQGLGGYTF. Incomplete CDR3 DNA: TGTGCCAGCAGCCAGGCTGGCCAGGGCCTAGGAGGC.

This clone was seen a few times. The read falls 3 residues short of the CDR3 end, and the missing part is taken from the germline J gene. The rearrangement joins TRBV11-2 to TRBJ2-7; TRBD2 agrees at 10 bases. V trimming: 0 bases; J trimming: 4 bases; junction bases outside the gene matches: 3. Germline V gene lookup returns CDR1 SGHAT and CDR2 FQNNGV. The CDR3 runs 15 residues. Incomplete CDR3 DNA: TGTGCCAGCAGCTTAGACCAGCGGGGGGGTTACGAG. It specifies CASSLDQRGGYE. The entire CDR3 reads CASSLDQRGGYEQYF.

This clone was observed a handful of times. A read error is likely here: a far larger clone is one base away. The CDR3: CASSLMGGVYQETQYF. The sequenced part of the CDR3 DNA is TGTGCCAGTAGTCTAATGGGGGGAGTTTACCAAGAGACC. The V call is TRBV19, the J call TRBJ2-5; possible D gene TRBD2, 6 bases. Read sequence stops 3 residues before the CDR3 end, and the germline J gene provides the missing end. V was clipped by 5 bases and J by 0 bases, with 16 bases between them. The CDR3 sequence is 16 residues long. The germline V gene has CDR1 LNHDA and CDR2 SQIVND (reference sequence).

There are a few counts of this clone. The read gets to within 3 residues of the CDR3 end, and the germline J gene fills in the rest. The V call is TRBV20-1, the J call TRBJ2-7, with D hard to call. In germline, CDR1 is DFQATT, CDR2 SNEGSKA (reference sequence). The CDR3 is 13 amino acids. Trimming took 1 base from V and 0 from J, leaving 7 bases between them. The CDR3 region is CSARGAASYEQYF. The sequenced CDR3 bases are TGCAGTGCTAGAGGGGCAGCCTCCTACGAG.

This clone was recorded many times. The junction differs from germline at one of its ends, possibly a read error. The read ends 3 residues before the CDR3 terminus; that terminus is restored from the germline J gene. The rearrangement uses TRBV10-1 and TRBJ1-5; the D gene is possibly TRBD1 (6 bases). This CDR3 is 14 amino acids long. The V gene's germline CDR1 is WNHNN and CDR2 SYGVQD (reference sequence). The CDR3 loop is CAGSEGQKNQPQHF. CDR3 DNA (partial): TGCGCCGGCAGTGAGGGACAAAAAAATCAGCCC.

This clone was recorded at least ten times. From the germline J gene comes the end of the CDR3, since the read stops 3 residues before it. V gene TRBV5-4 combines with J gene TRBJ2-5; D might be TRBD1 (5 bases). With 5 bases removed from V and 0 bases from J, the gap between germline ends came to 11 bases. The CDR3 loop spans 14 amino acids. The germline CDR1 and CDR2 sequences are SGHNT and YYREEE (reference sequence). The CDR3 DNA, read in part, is TGTGCCAGCAGTTACGACAGCAACCAAGAGACC. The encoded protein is CASSYDSNQET. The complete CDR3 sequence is CASSYDSNQETQYF.

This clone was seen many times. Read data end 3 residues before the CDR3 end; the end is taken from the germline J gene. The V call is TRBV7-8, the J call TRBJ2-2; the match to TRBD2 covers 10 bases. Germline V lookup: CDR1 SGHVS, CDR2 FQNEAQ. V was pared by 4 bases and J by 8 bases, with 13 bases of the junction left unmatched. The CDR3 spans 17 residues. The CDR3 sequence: CASSYPPLAGLSGELFF. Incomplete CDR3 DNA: TGTGCCAGCAGCTACCCCCCACTAGCGGGGCTCTCTGGGGAG.

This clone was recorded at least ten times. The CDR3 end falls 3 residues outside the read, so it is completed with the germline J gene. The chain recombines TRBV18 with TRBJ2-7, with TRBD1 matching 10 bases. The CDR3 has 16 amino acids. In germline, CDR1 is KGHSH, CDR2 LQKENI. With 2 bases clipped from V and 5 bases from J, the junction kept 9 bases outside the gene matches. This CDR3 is CASSPGSRTGGHEQYF. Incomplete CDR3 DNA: TGTGCCAGCTCACCAGGTAGCAGGACAGGGGGACACGAG. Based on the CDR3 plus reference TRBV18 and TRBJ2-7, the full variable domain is NAGVMQNPRHLVRRRGQEARLRCSPMKGHSHVYWYRQLPEEGLKFMVYLQKENIIDESGMPKERFSAEFPKEGPSILRIQQVVRGDSAAYFCASSPGSRTGGHEQYFGPGTRLTVT.

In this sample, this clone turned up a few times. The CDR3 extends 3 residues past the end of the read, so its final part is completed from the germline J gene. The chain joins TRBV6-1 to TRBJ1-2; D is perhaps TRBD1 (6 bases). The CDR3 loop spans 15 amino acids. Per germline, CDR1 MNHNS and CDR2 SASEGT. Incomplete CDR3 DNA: TGTGCCAGCAGTGAAGGCGTGGGGGCTACAGATACC. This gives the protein CASSEGVGATDT. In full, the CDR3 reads CASSEGVGATDTYTF.

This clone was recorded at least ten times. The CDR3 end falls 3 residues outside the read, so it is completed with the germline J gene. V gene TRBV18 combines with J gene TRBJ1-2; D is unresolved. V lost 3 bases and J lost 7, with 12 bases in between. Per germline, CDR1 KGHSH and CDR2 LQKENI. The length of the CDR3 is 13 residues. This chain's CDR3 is CASSPSSGSGYTF. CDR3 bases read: TGTGCCAGCTCACCTTCGTCGGGGAGTGGC.

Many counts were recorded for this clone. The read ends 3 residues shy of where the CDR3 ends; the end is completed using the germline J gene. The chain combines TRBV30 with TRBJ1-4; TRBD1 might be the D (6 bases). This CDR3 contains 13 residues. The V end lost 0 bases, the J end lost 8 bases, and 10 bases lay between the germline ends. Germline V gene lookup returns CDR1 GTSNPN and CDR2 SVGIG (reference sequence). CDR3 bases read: TGTGCCTGGAGTGTACAGGGAAACGAAAAA. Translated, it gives CAWSVQGNEK. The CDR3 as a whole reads CAWSVQGNEKLFF.

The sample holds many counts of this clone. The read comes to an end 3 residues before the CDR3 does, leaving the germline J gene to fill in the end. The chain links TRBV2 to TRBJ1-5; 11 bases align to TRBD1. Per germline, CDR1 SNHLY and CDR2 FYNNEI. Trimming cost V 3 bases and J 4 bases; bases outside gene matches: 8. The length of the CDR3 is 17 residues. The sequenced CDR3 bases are TGTGCCAGCAGTGAGGACAGGGGGCGCTTTTTTAATCAGCCC. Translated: CASSEDRGRFFNQP. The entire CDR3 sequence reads CASSEDRGRFFNQPQHF.

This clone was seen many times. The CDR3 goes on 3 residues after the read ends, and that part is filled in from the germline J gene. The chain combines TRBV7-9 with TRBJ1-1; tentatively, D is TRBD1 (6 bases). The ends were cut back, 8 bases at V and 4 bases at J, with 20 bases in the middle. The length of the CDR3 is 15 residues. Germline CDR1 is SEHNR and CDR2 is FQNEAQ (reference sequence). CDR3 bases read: TGTGCCAGCGGGTCATCATCGACAGGTTCCACTGAA. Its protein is CASGSSSTGSTE. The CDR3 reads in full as CASGSSSTGSTEAFF. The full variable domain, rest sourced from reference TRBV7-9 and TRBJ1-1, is DTGVSQNPRHKITKRGQNVTFRCDPISEHNRLYWYRQTLGQGPEFLTYFQNEAQLEKSRLLSDRFSAERPKGSFSTLEIQRTEQGDSAMYLCASGSSSTGSTEAFFGQGTRLTVV.

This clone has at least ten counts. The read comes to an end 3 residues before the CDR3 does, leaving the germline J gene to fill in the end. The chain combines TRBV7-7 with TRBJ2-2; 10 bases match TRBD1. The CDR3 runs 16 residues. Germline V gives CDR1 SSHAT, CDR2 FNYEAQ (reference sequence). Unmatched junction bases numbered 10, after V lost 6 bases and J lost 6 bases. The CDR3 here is CASRRTGQGLPGELFF. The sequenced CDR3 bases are TGTGCCAGCAGACGCACGGGACAGGGGTTGCCCGGGGAG. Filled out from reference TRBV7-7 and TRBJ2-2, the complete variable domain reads GAGVSQSPRYKVTKRGQDVTLRCDPISSHATLYWYQQALGQGPEFLTYFNYEAQPDKSGLPSDRFSAERPEGSISTLTIQRTEQRDSAMYRCASRRTGQGLPGELFFGEGSRLTVL.

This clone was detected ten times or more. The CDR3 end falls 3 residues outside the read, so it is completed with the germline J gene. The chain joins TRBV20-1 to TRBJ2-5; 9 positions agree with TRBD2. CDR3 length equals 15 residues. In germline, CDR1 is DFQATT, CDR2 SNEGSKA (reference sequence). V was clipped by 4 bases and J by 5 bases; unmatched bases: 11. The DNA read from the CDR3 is TGCAGTGCTAAGGTCGGGGCGGGGGGGGCCGAGACC. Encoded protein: CSAKVGAGGAET. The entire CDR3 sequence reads CSAKVGAGGAETQYF.

The CDR3 bases that were read are TGTGCCAGCGTAGGCGGGTTGGGGTACGAG. Protein: CASVGGLGYE. The entire CDR3 reads CASVGGLGYEQYF. This chain connects TRBV7-9 to TRBJ2-7, with a tentative D call TRBD2 (5 bases). The read finishes 3 residues shy of the CDR3 end, and the germline J gene is used to complete it. The CDR3 loop spans 13 amino acids. The V gene lost 8 bases and the J gene lost 4 bases, with 15 bases spanning the gap. Germline V gene lookup returns CDR1 SEHNR and CDR2 FQNEAQ (reference sequence). Complete variable domain (other parts from reference TRBV7-9 and TRBJ2-7): DTGVSQNPRHKITKRGQNVTFRCDPISEHNRLYWYRQTLGQGPEFLTYFQNEAQLEKSRLLSDRFSAERPKGSFSTLEIQRTEQGDSAMYLCASVGGLGYEQYFGPGTRLTVT.

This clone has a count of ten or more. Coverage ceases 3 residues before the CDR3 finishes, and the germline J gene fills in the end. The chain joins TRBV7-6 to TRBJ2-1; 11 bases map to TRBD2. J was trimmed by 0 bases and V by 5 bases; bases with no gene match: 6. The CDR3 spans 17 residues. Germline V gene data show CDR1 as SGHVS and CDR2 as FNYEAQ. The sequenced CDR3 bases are TGTGCCAGCAGCGTGTCTAGCGGGGGGAACTCCTACAATGAG. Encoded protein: CASSVSSGGNSYNE. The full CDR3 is CASSVSSGGNSYNEQFF. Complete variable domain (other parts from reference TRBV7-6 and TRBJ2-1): GAGVSQSPRYKVTKRGQDVALRCDPISGHVSLYWYRQALGQGPEFLTYFNYEAQQDKSGLPNDRFSAERPEGSISTLTIQRTEQRDSAMYRCASSVSSGGNSYNEQFFGPGTRLTVL.

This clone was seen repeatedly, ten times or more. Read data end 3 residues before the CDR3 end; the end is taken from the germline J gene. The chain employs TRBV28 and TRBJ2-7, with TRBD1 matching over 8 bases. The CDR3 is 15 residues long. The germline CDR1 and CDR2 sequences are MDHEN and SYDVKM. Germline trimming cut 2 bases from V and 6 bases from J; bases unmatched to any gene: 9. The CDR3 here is CASSLGGQGAFEQYF. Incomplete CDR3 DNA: TGTGCCAGCAGTTTAGGTGGCCAGGGGGCGTTCGAG.

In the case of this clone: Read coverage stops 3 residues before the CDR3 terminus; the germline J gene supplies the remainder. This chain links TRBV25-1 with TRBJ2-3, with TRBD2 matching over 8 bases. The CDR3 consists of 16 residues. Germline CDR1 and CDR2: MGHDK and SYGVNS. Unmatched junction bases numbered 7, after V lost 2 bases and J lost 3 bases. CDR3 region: CASSERTSRGTDTQYF. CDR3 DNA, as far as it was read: TGTGCCAGCAGTGAAAGGACTAGCAGAGGGACAGATACG.